This T cell receptor (beta chain) is drawn from a study of blood T cell repertoires in COVID-19. The wider study: Some COVID-19 samples were acute and others convalescent; all came from the United States, Italy and Spain. The cDNA or gDNA used as material had been derived from T cells, B-cell-depleted T cells, or PBMCs.

Source study methods: Reference gene primer amplification in the assay estimated nucleated cell counts. Some clones are missing from TCRdb's copy, which holds only in-frame ones; the method was immunoSEQ multiplex PCR. V and J calls and clone size are given by that table; D and trimming were obtained from the DNA. The data show tens of thousands of clones, about 77% seen once. The CDR3 loop spans 14 amino acids. CDR1 LNHDA and CDR2 SQIVND come from the germline V gene (reference sequence). Trimming cost V 5 bases and J 0 bases, with 7 bases left between them. The TCR originated in a man older than 75 with active or convalescent COVID-19. Sequenced: peripheral blood. The gene calls are TRBV19 and TRBJ1-4; D may be TRBD1 (6 bases). The DNA for the CDR3 is TGTGCCAGTAGTCGGACAGCAACTAATGAAAAACTGTTTTTT. This gives the protein CASSRTATNEKLFF.